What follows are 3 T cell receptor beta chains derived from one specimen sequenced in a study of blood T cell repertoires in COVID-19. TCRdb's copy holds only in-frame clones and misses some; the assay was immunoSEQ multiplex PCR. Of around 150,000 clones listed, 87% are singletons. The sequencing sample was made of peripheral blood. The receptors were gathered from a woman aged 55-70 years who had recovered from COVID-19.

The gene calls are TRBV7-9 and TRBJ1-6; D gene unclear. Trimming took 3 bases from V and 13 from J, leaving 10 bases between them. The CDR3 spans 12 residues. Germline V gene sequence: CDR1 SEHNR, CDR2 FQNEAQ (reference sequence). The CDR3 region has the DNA TGTGCCAGCAGCTTTGAGGGAGGGCCCCTCCACTTT. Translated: CASSFEGGPLHF.

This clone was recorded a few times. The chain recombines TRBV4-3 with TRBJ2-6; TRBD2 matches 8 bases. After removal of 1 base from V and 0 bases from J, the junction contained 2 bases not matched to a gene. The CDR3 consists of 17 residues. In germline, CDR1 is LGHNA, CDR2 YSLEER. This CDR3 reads CASSQGTSSSGANVLTF. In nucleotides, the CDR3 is TGCGCCAGCAGCCAAGGGACTAGCAGCTCTGGGGCCAACGTCCTGACTTTC.

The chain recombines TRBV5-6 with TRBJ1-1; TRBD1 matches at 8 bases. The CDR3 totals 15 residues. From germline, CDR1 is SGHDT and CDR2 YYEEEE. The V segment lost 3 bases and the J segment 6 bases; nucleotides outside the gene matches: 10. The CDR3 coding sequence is TGTGCCAGCAGCTCAGAGGACAGGGAAGGGGCTGAAGCTTTCTTT. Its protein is CASSSEDREGAEAFF.